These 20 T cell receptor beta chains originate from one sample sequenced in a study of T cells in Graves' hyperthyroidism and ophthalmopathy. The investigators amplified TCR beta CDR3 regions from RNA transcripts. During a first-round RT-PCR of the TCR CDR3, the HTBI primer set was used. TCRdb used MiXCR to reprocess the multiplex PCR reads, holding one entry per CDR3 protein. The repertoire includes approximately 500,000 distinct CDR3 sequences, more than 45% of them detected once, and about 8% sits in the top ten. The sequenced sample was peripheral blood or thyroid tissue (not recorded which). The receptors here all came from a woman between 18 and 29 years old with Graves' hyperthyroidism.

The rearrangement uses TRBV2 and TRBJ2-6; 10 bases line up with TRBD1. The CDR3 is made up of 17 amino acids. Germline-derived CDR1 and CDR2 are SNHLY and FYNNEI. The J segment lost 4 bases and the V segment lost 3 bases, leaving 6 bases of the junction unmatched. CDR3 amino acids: CASSEGTGDTGANVLTF. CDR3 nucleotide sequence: TGTGCCAGCAGTGAGGGGACAGGGGACACCGGGGCCAACGTCCTGACTTTC. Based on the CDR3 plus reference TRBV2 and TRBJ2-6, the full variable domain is EPEVTQTPSHQVTQMGQEVILRCVPISNHLYFYWYRQILGQKVEFLVSFYNNEISEKSEIFDDQFSVERPDGSNFTLKIRSTKLEDSAMYFCASSEGTGDTGANVLTFGAGSRLTVL.

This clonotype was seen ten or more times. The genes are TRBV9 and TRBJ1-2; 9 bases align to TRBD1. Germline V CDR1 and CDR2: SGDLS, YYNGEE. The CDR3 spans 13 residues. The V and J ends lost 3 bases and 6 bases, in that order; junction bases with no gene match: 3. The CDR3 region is CASSEQGADGYTF. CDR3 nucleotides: TGTGCCAGCAGCGAACAGGGGGCTGATGGCTACACCTTC. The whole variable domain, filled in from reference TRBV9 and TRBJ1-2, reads DSGVTQTPKHLITATGQRVTLRCSPRSGDLSVYWYQQSLDQGLQFLIQYYNGEERAKGNILERFSAQQFPDLHSELNLSSLELGDSALYFCASSEQGADGYTFGSGTRLTVV.

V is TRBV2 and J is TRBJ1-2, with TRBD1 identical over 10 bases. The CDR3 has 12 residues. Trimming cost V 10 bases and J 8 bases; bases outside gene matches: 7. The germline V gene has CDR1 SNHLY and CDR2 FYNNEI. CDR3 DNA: TGTGCCACCACCGGGACAGGGGACGGCTACACCTTC. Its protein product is CATTGTGDGYTF.

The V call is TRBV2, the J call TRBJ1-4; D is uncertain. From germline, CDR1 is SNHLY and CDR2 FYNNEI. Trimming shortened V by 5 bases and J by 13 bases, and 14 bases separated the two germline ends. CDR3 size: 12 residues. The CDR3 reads CASSPRLGRLFF. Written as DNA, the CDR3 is TGTGCCAGCAGTCCCAGACTAGGCAGACTGTTTTTT. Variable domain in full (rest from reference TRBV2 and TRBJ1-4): EPEVTQTPSHQVTQMGQEVILRCVPISNHLYFYWYRQILGQKVEFLVSFYNNEISEKSEIFDDQFSVERPDGSNFTLKIRSTKLEDSAMYFCASSPRLGRLFFGSGTQLSVL.

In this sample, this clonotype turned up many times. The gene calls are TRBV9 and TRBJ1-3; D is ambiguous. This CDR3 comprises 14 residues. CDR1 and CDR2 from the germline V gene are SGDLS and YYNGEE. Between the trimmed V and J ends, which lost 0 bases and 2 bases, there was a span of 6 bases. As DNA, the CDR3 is TGTGCCAGCAGCGTAGGAGGCACTGGAAACACCATATATTTT. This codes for CASSVGGTGNTIYF.

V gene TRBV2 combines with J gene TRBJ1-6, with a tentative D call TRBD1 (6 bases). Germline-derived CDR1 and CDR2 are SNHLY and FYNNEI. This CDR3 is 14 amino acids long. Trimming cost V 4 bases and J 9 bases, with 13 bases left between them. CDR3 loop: CASSGTALGSPLHF. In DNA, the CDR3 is TGTGCCAGCAGTGGGACAGCCCTCGGTTCACCCCTCCACTTT.

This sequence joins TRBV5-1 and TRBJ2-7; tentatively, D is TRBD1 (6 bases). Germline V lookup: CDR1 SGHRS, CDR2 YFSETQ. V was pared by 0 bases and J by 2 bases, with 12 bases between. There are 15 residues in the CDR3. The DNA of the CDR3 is TGCGCCAGCAGCTTGGCCATCCGGGACACCTACGAGCAGTACTTC. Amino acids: CASSLAIRDTYEQYF.

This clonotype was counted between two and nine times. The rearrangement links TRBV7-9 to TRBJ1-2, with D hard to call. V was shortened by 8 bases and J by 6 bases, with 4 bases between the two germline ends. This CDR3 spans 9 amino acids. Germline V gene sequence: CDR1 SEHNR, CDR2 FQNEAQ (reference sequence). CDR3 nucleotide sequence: TGTGCCAGCGAGGATGGCTACACCTTC. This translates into CASEDGYTF.

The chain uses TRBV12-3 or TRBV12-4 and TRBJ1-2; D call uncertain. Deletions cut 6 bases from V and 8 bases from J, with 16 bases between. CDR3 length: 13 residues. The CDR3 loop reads CASRRESRGGYTF. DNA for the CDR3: TGTGCCAGCAGGAGAGAATCCAGAGGAGGCTACACCTTC.

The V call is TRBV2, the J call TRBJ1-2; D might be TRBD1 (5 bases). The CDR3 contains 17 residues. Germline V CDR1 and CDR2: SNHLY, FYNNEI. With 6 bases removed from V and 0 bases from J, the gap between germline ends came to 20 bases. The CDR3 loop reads CASRLLAGGVSNYGYTF. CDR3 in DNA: TGTGCCAGCAGGCTACTAGCGGGAGGGGTTTCTAACTATGGCTACACCTTC.

In DNA form, the CDR3 reads TGTGCCAGCAGTCCTACGAACACCGGGGAGCTGTTTTTT. Translating it yields CASSPTNTGELFF. The chain combines TRBV7-6 with TRBJ2-2; D not resolved. V lost 6 bases and J lost 0, with 5 bases in between. Germline assignment: CDR1 SGHVS and CDR2 FNYEAQ. CDR3 size: 13 residues.

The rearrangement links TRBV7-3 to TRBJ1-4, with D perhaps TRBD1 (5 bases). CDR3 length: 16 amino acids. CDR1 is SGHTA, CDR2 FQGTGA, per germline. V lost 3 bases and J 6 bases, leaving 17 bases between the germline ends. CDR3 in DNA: TGTGCCAGCAGCTTCTCGGCGGGGGTCTTTGATGAAAAACTGTTTTTT. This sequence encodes CASSFSAGVFDEKLFF.

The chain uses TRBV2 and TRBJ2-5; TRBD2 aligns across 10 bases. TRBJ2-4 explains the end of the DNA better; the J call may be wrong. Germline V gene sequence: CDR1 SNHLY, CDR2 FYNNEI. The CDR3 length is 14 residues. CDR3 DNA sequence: TGTGCCAGCACTGCCCTAGCGGGAGAAGACATTCAGTACTTC. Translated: CASTALAGEDIQYF.

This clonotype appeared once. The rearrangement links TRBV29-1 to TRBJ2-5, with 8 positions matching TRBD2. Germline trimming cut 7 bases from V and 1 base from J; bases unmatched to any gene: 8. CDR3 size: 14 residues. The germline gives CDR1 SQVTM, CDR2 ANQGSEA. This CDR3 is CSGRGLAFQETQYF. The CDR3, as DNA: TGCAGCGGGAGAGGACTAGCCTTCCAAGAGACCCAGTACTTC.

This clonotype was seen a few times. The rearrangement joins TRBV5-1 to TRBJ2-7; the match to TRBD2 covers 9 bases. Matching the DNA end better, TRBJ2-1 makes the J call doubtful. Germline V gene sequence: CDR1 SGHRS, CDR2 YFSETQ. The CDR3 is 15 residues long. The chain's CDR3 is CASSGTGTSNNEQFF. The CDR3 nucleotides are TGCGCCAGCAGCGGCACCGGGACTAGCAACAATGAGCAGTTCTTC.

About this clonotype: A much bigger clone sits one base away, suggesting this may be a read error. CDR3 amino acids: CSARERGMSTEAFF. Here the CDR3 DNA reads TGCAGTGCTAGAGAACGGGGCATGAGCACTGAAGCTTTCTTT. The chain joins TRBV20-1 to TRBJ1-1; the D gene is possibly TRBD1 (5 bases). The V gene's germline CDR1 is DFQATT and CDR2 SNEGSKA (reference sequence). CDR3 length: 14 amino acids. V was shortened by 0 bases and J by 4 bases, with 12 bases between the two germline ends.

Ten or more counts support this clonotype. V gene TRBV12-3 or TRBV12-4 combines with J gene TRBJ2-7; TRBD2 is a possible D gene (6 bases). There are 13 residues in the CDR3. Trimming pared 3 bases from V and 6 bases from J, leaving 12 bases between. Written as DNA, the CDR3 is TGTGCCAGCAGTTTGAGTAGCGGAGGCGAGCAGTACTTC. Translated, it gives CASSLSSGGEQYF.

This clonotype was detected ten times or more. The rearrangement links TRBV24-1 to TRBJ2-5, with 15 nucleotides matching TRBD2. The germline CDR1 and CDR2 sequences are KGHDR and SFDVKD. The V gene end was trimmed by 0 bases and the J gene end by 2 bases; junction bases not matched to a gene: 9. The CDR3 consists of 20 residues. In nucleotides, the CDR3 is TGTGCCACCAGTGATTTGTCGGGACTAGCGGGAGGCACCACACAAGAGACCCAGTACTTC. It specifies CATSDLSGLAGGTTQETQYF.

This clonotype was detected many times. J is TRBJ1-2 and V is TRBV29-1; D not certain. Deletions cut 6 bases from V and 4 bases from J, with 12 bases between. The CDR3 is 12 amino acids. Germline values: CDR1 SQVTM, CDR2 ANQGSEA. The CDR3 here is CSVPDVSYGYTF. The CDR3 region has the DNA TGCAGCGTACCGGACGTTAGCTATGGCTACACCTTC.

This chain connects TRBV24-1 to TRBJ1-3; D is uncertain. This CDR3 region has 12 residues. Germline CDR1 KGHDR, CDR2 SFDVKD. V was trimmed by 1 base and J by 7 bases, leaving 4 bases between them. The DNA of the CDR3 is TGTGCCACCAGTGATTTCGGGAACACCATATATTTT. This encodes CATSDFGNTIYF.